What follows is one TCR beta chain and its context. This sample is part of a study of blood T cell repertoires in COVID-19. Clones were sequenced by immunoSEQ multiplex PCR, and TCRdb holds only the in-frame ones, with some missing. Among 60,000 to 65,000 clones listed, 74% were seen once. Trimming left V 0 bases short and J 7 bases short, with 10 bases between. The CDR3 consists of 14 residues. From germline, CDR1 is SGHRS and CDR2 YFSETQ. This TCR was sampled from a woman older than 75 with acute or convalescent COVID-19. The sample was peripheral blood. The chain combines TRBV5-1 with TRBJ1-4; tentative D call: TRBD1 (6 bases). This chain's CDR3 is CASSLEGRGEKLFF. The CDR3 region has the DNA TGCGCCAGCAGCTTGGAGGGCAGGGGTGAAAAACTGTTTTTT.